This is a list of T cell receptor beta chains from one sample in a study of T cell repertoires in cytomegalovirus infection. TCRdb reanalysed the reads using MiXCR and keeps one entry per CDR3 protein. Of some 180,000 distinct CDR3 sequences detected, approximately 17% appear once; the ten largest clones hold around 27%. The sequenced sample consisted of CD8+ T cells from PBMCs. These receptors all stem from a human donor in good health (CMV status not recorded). Some clones in this sample may be carry-over from other donors' samples. Each CDR3 is given with its conserved first and last residue. Each record gives: V gene, D gene, J gene, clone size, CDR3 protein, CDR3 DNA. A D gene is named only where the DNA matches it firmly. Rows give clone size only sometimes, using once, few, many, or a class for an expanded clone.

TRBV29-1,.,TRBJ2-1,few,CSVQGNEQFF,TGCAGCGTTCAGGGCAATGAGCAGTTCTTC
TRBV7-8,.,TRBJ2-2,many,CASSLVGTSTGELFF,TGTGCCAGCAGCTTAGTAGGGACTTCCACCGGGGAGCTGTTTTTT
TRBV7-3,.,TRBJ2-2,.,CASSLVLNTGELFF,TGTGCCAGCAGCTTGGTACTGAACACCGGGGAGCTGTTTTTT
TRBV18,.,TRBJ2-3,.,CASSPPTVSPDTQYF,TGTGCCAGCTCACCACCGACAGTGAGTCCAGATACGCAGTATTTT
TRBV7-8,TRBD1,TRBJ1-1,few,CASSYSPGQGEVTEAFF,TGTGCCAGCAGCTATTCCCCGGGACAGGGGGAAGTCACTGAAGCTTTCTTT
TRBV7-8,.,TRBJ1-2,.,CASSQDSYGYTF,TGTGCCAGCAGCCAGGACTCCTATGGCTACACCTTC
TRBV12-3/TRBV12-4,TRBD1,TRBJ2-7,once,CASSSPTGTEQYF,TGTGCCAGCAGTTCCCCGACAGGGACCGAGCAGTACTTC
TRBV6-2/TRBV6-3,TRBD1,TRBJ2-1,many,CASTDPDRGQHRNEQFF,TGTGCCAGCACCGACCCTGACAGGGGGCAACACAGGAATGAGCAGTTCTTC
TRBV7-2,.,TRBJ1-5,.,CASSPHGRRGWQPQHF,TGTGCCAGCAGCCCCCATGGACGGCGGGGGTGGCAGCCCCAGCATTTT
TRBV7-9,TRBD1,TRBJ2-7,.,CASSVSDRAFSYEQYF,TGTGCCAGCAGCGTCTCGGACAGGGCCTTTTCCTACGAGCAGTACTTC
TRBV7-9,.,TRBJ1-5,.,CASSLGRDGSGPQHF,TGTGCCAGCAGCTTAGGCAGGGACGGATCAGGGCCCCAGCATTTT
TRBV5-6,.,TRBJ2-3,.,CASSLVRLRVNTDTQYF,TGTGCCAGCAGCTTGGTTCGCCTCCGAGTAAACACAGATACGCAGTATTTT
TRBV9,.,TRBJ1-2,.,CASSGGGGGYTF,TGTGCCAGCAGCGGAGGGGGTGGAGGCTACACCTTC
TRBV27,.,TRBJ2-6,many,CASSSGANVLTF,TGTGCCAGCAGTTCTGGGGCCAACGTCCTGACTTTC
TRBV28,.,TRBJ2-1,.,CASSFMGDNEQFF,TGTGCCAGCAGTTTCATGGGGGACAATGAGCAGTTCTTC
TRBV7-8,TRBD2,TRBJ2-5,.,CASSLSLAGDLETQYF,TGTGCCAGCAGCTTATCTCTAGCGGGGGACTTAGAGACCCAGTACTTC
TRBV4-1,.,TRBJ1-1,few,CASSQAEVGGPDTEAFF,TGCGCCAGCAGCCAAGCTGAGGTGGGGGGACCTGACACTGAAGCTTTCTTT
TRBV15,.,TRBJ1-1,.,CATSRETGGVTEAFF,TGTGCCACCAGCAGAGAGACAGGAGGGGTCACTGAAGCTTTCTTT
TRBV7-2,.,TRBJ2-3,few,CANIATLKFTDTQYF,TGTGCCAACATTGCGACTCTGAAGTTCACAGATACGCAGTATTTT
TRBV2,.,TRBJ1-1,.,CASRYLYGSNTEAFF,TGTGCCAGCAGGTACCTGTATGGCAGCAACACTGAAGCTTTCTTT
TRBV28,.,TRBJ2-3,many,CASSLLQGTDTQYF,TGTGCCAGCAGTTTATTGCAGGGAACTGATACGCAGTATTTT
TRBV7-9,.,TRBJ2-2,.,CASSRQGPPEAGELFF,TGTGCCAGCAGCCGTCAGGGACCCCCGGAAGCCGGGGAGCTGTTTTTT
TRBV27,.,TRBJ2-2,.,CASSLSGGDTGELFF,TGTGCCAGCAGTTTATCTGGGGGCGACACCGGGGAGCTGTTTTTT
TRBV4-1,.,TRBJ1-1,few,CASSQGATEAFF,TGCGCCAGCAGCCAGGGGGCCACTGAAGCTTTCTTT
TRBV29-1,.,TRBJ1-1,.,CSVEQTEAFF,TGCAGCGTCGAACAGACTGAAGCTTTCTTT